These T cell receptor beta chains were read from a single sample in a study of T cell repertoires in cytomegalovirus infection. TCRdb re-analysed the reads in MiXCR, keeping a single row per CDR3 protein. The profile shows about 740,000 distinct CDR3 sequences, around 30% of them singletons. No antigen has been assigned to these receptors. This material consisted of cultured PBMCs, taken from culture after CMV antigen stimulation. These receptors came from a human donor in good health (CMV status not recorded). Some clones in this sample may be carry-over from other donors' samples. Both conserved end residues are part of each CDR3. Fields, in order: V gene, J gene, D gene, CDR3 length, clone size, CDR3 protein, CDR3 DNA. A D gene is named only where the DNA matches it firmly. Part of the rows lack a size; the others show once, few, many or a class for expanded clones.

v_call: TRBV7-2; j_call: TRBJ2-5; d_call: TRBD2; cdr3_length: 13; clone_size: many; cdr3_aa: CASSRGSSETQYF; cdr3_nt: TGTGCCAGCAGCCGCGGGAGTTCCGAGACCCAGTACTTC
v_call: TRBV7-2; j_call: TRBJ1-5; d_call: NA; cdr3_length: 15; clone_size: many; cdr3_aa: CASSLMMGQNQPQHF; cdr3_nt: TGTGCCAGCAGCCTAATGATGGGTCAAAATCAGCCCCAGCATTTT
v_call: TRBV20-1; j_call: TRBJ2-3; d_call: NA; cdr3_length: 13; clone_size: NA; cdr3_aa: CSASVQPADTQYF; cdr3_nt: TGCAGTGCTAGCGTGCAGCCGGCAGATACGCAGTATTTT
v_call: TRBV7-9; j_call: TRBJ2-1; d_call: TRBD2; cdr3_length: 16; clone_size: few; cdr3_aa: CASSLAPSGSGRLQFF; cdr3_nt: TGTGCCAGCAGCTTAGCGCCTAGCGGGAGTGGAAGATTGCAGTTCTTC
v_call: TRBV4-3; j_call: TRBJ1-3; d_call: NA; cdr3_length: 15; clone_size: NA; cdr3_aa: CASSQDKGVGNTIYF; cdr3_nt: TGCGCCAGCAGCCAAGATAAAGGGGTCGGAAACACCATATATTTT
v_call: TRBV4-2; j_call: TRBJ2-1; d_call: NA; cdr3_length: 14; clone_size: NA; cdr3_aa: CASSSGRTVDEQFF; cdr3_nt: TGTGCCAGCAGCTCGGGCCGTACGGTGGATGAGCAGTTCTTC
v_call: TRBV19; j_call: TRBJ1-2; d_call: NA; cdr3_length: 13; clone_size: few; cdr3_aa: CASSLRHTYGYTF; cdr3_nt: TGTGCCAGTAGTCTCCGCCACACATATGGCTACACCTTC
v_call: TRBV11-2; j_call: TRBJ2-5; d_call: TRBD1; cdr3_length: 14; clone_size: NA; cdr3_aa: CASSFRTGRQTQYF; cdr3_nt: TGTGCCAGCAGCTTCCGGACAGGGAGGCAGACCCAGTACTTC
v_call: TRBV12-3/TRBV12-4; j_call: TRBJ1-1; d_call: NA; cdr3_length: 14; clone_size: NA; cdr3_aa: CASSFRPSASEAFF; cdr3_nt: TGTGCCAGCAGTTTCCGTCCCTCGGCGAGTGAAGCTTTCTTT
v_call: TRBV7-2; j_call: TRBJ1-5; d_call: NA; cdr3_length: 14; clone_size: many; cdr3_aa: CASSFKGYGQPQHF; cdr3_nt: TGTGCCAGCAGCTTCAAGGGGTACGGTCAGCCCCAGCATTTT
v_call: TRBV7-9; j_call: TRBJ2-7; d_call: TRBD1; cdr3_length: 19; clone_size: NA; cdr3_aa: CASSPPISTAGTGGGEQYF; cdr3_nt: TGTGCCAGCAGCCCGCCGATAAGCACAGCCGGGACAGGGGGCGGCGAGCAGTACTTC
v_call: TRBV5-1; j_call: TRBJ1-1; d_call: NA; cdr3_length: 13; clone_size: NA; cdr3_aa: CASSLIPSAEAFF; cdr3_nt: TGCGCCAGCAGCTTAATTCCTAGCGCTGAAGCTTTCTTT
v_call: TRBV3-1; j_call: TRBJ2-7; d_call: TRBD2; cdr3_length: 15; clone_size: NA; cdr3_aa: CASSQQAGGGDEQYF; cdr3_nt: TGTGCCAGCAGCCAGCAAGCGGGAGGCGGTGACGAGCAGTACTTC
v_call: TRBV12-3/TRBV12-4; j_call: TRBJ2-3; d_call: TRBD2; cdr3_length: 16; clone_size: NA; cdr3_aa: CASSLLAGGDTDTQYF; cdr3_nt: TGTGCCAGCAGTTTACTAGCGGGAGGGGACACAGATACGCAGTATTTT
v_call: TRBV25-1; j_call: TRBJ2-3; d_call: TRBD2; cdr3_length: 14; clone_size: NA; cdr3_aa: CASRGTSGRDTQYF; cdr3_nt: TGTGCCAGCAGGGGGACTAGCGGGAGAGATACGCAGTATTTT
v_call: TRBV6-2/TRBV6-3; j_call: TRBJ2-5; d_call: NA; cdr3_length: 15; clone_size: NA; cdr3_aa: CASSRDDRWGETQYF; cdr3_nt: TGTGCCAGCAGTCGGGATGACAGATGGGGAGAGACCCAGTACTTC
v_call: TRBV14; j_call: TRBJ2-1; d_call: NA; cdr3_length: 14; clone_size: NA; cdr3_aa: CASSQVSPYNEQFF; cdr3_nt: TGTGCCAGCAGCCAAGTTTCGCCCTACAATGAGCAGTTCTTC
v_call: TRBV28; j_call: TRBJ2-7; d_call: NA; cdr3_length: 14; clone_size: NA; cdr3_aa: CASSRAGDINEQYF; cdr3_nt: TGTGCCAGCAGCCGCGCAGGGGATATTAACGAGCAGTACTTC
v_call: TRBV29-1; j_call: TRBJ2-7; d_call: NA; cdr3_length: 15; clone_size: NA; cdr3_aa: CSVEDLRSGFYEQYF; cdr3_nt: TGCAGCGTTGAAGATCTGCGGTCAGGGTTCTACGAGCAGTACTTC
v_call: TRBV28; j_call: TRBJ2-1; d_call: NA; cdr3_length: 15; clone_size: NA; cdr3_aa: CASSLVGLIKDEQFF; cdr3_nt: TGTGCCAGCAGTTTAGTAGGATTGATAAAGGATGAGCAGTTCTTC
v_call: TRBV4-3; j_call: TRBJ1-5; d_call: NA; cdr3_length: 15; clone_size: NA; cdr3_aa: CASSQDRGGDQPQHF; cdr3_nt: TGCGCCAGCAGCCAAGATAGGGGGGGGGATCAGCCCCAGCATTTT
v_call: TRBV7-2; j_call: TRBJ2-7; d_call: NA; cdr3_length: 14; clone_size: many; cdr3_aa: CASSLGRGYYEQYF; cdr3_nt: TGTGCCAGCAGCCTCGGACGGGGTTACTACGAGCAGTACTTC
v_call: TRBV7-2; j_call: TRBJ1-6; d_call: TRBD1; cdr3_length: 14; clone_size: NA; cdr3_aa: CASSILQGGSALHF; cdr3_nt: TGTGCCAGCAGCATCCTACAGGGGGGGTCGGCCCTCCACTTT
v_call: TRBV7-2; j_call: TRBJ1-1; d_call: NA; cdr3_length: 12; clone_size: many; cdr3_aa: CASSLLGAEAFF; cdr3_nt: TGTGCCAGCAGCTTACTTGGAGCTGAAGCTTTCTTT
v_call: TRBV7-2; j_call: TRBJ2-3; d_call: TRBD2; cdr3_length: 15; clone_size: many; cdr3_aa: CASSLLAGRLDTQYF; cdr3_nt: TGTGCCAGCAGCCTACTAGCCGGGAGGCTAGATACGCAGTATTTT
v_call: TRBV7-9; j_call: TRBJ1-1; d_call: NA; cdr3_length: 15; clone_size: few; cdr3_aa: CASSRLPDRNTEAFF; cdr3_nt: TGTGCCAGCAGCCGACTCCCGGACAGGAACACTGAAGCTTTCTTT
v_call: TRBV7-2; j_call: TRBJ2-2; d_call: NA; cdr3_length: 17; clone_size: NA; cdr3_aa: CASSLRGQAFATGELFF; cdr3_nt: TGTGCCAGCAGCTTACGGGGCCAGGCTTTCGCGACCGGGGAGCTGTTTTTT
v_call: TRBV6-1; j_call: TRBJ1-6; d_call: TRBD1; cdr3_length: 15; clone_size: NA; cdr3_aa: CASSASDRANSPLHF; cdr3_nt: TGTGCCAGCAGTGCAAGCGACAGGGCCAATTCACCCCTCCACTTT
v_call: TRBV7-9; j_call: TRBJ2-5; d_call: NA; cdr3_length: 13; clone_size: few; cdr3_aa: CASSLQTGETQYF; cdr3_nt: TGTGCCAGCAGCCTTCAGACGGGGGAGACCCAGTACTTC
v_call: TRBV7-2; j_call: TRBJ2-1; d_call: NA; cdr3_length: 15; clone_size: NA; cdr3_aa: CASSTGTSIYNEQFF; cdr3_nt: TGTGCCAGCAGCACCGGGACATCCATCTACAATGAGCAGTTCTTC
v_call: TRBV12-3/TRBV12-4; j_call: TRBJ1-1; d_call: NA; cdr3_length: 15; clone_size: few; cdr3_aa: CASSLKVGEAGKAFF; cdr3_nt: TGTGCCAGCAGTTTAAAGGTCGGTGAGGCAGGGAAAGCTTTCTTT
v_call: TRBV5-6; j_call: TRBJ1-1; d_call: NA; cdr3_length: 12; clone_size: NA; cdr3_aa: CASSWGRTEAFF; cdr3_nt: TGTGCCAGCAGCTGGGGGAGAACTGAAGCTTTCTTT
v_call: TRBV7-9; j_call: TRBJ1-6; d_call: NA; cdr3_length: 19; clone_size: NA; cdr3_aa: CASSNSRARTSSYNSPLHF; cdr3_nt: TGTGCCAGCAGCAATAGTAGGGCAAGGACGAGCTCCTATAATTCACCCCTCCACTTT
v_call: TRBV7-2; j_call: TRBJ2-7; d_call: NA; cdr3_length: 13; clone_size: NA; cdr3_aa: CASSLIVPDEQYF; cdr3_nt: TGTGCCAGCAGCCTGATTGTACCAGACGAGCAGTACTTC
v_call: TRBV27; j_call: TRBJ2-3; d_call: TRBD1; cdr3_length: 17; clone_size: NA; cdr3_aa: CASSLSPQGIAWDTQYF; cdr3_nt: TGTGCCAGCAGTTTATCGCCACAGGGGATAGCGTGGGATACGCAGTATTTT
v_call: TRBV14; j_call: TRBJ2-1; d_call: NA; cdr3_length: 14; clone_size: NA; cdr3_aa: CASSQELVQTEQFF; cdr3_nt: TGTGCCAGCAGCCAAGAATTGGTACAAACTGAGCAGTTCTTC
v_call: TRBV20-1; j_call: TRBJ1-4; d_call: TRBD1; cdr3_length: 16; clone_size: NA; cdr3_aa: CSAILPRTGRNEKLFF; cdr3_nt: TGCAGTGCTATCCTCCCCAGGACAGGGCGAAATGAAAAACTGTTTTTT
v_call: TRBV5-5; j_call: TRBJ1-6; d_call: NA; cdr3_length: 16; clone_size: few; cdr3_aa: CASSRSPGHVNSPLHF; cdr3_nt: TGTGCCAGCAGCAGAAGCCCGGGACACGTTAATTCACCCCTCCACTTT
v_call: TRBV7-6; j_call: TRBJ1-5; d_call: TRBD1; cdr3_length: 15; clone_size: many; cdr3_aa: CASSLTGNSNQPQHF; cdr3_nt: TGTGCCAGCAGCCTGACAGGGAACAGCAATCAGCCCCAGCATTTT
v_call: TRBV7-2; j_call: TRBJ2-5; d_call: TRBD2; cdr3_length: 17; clone_size: many; cdr3_aa: CASSHPAGLAGFETQYF; cdr3_nt: TGTGCCAGCAGCCATCCGGCAGGGCTAGCGGGATTTGAGACCCAGTACTTC
v_call: TRBV6-2/TRBV6-3; j_call: TRBJ1-1; d_call: TRBD1; cdr3_length: 17; clone_size: few; cdr3_aa: CASSHDTSIRGITEAFF; cdr3_nt: TGTGCCAGCAGCCATGACACCTCGATCAGGGGGATTACTGAAGCTTTCTTT